The rows below give T cell receptor beta chains drawn from one sample of a study of blood T cell repertoires in COVID-19. The assay was immunoSEQ multiplex PCR, and TCRdb's table has in-frame clones only and misses some. The sample yields more than 95,000 clones, 86% seen once. Sequencing was carried out using peripheral blood. The receptors shown here come from a woman in her sixties or seventies in a cohort sampled during active or convalescent COVID-19. Each CDR3 is given with its conserved first and last residue. Each record gives: D gene, J gene, clone size, V gene, CDR3 DNA, CDR3 protein. The D gene is left open where the match is weak. Clone size is given for some rows only: seen once, a few or many times, or a class if the clone is expanded.

TRBD1,TRBJ1-1,NA,TRBV18,TGTGCCAGCTCACCAGGGACAGGGGGCATTGAAGCTTTCTTT,CASSPGTGGIEAFF
NA,TRBJ1-5,NA,TRBV19,TGTGCCAGTAGGTTCGGGGGTCAGCCCCAGCATTTT,CASRFGGQPQHF
NA,TRBJ1-6,NA,TRBV5-4,TGTGCCAGCAGCCCGGGGGGAATCAATTCACCCCTCCACTTT,CASSPGGINSPLHF
TRBD2,TRBJ2-7,NA,TRBV5-1,TGCGCCAGCAGCTACCGGACTAGCGAGTACGAGCAGTACTTC,CASSYRTSEYEQYF
NA,TRBJ1-5,NA,TRBV6-5,TGTGCCAGCACACCGGGAAGCAATCAGCCCCAGCATTTT,CASTPGSNQPQHF
NA,TRBJ2-7,NA,TRBV6-1,TGTGCCAGCAGTGAAGTTTCGGTGAGGGACGAGCAGTACTTC,CASSEVSVRDEQYF
NA,TRBJ1-1,NA,TRBV5-1,TGCGCCAGCAGCTTGAGTGGGGGGGCTGGCACTGAAGCTTTCTTT,CASSLSGGAGTEAFF
NA,TRBJ2-3,NA,TRBV3-1/TRBV3-2,TGTGCCAGCAGCCTCGGACTTACCACAAAAGATACGCAGTATTTT,CASSLGLTTKDTQYF
NA,TRBJ2-5,NA,TRBV2,TGTGCCAGCACCAGGGGGGCCCAAGAGACCCAGTACTTC,CASTRGAQETQYF
NA,TRBJ2-3,once,TRBV28,TGTGCCAGCAGTTTAGGAGGGGTAGCAGATACGCAGTATTTT,CASSLGGVADTQYF
NA,TRBJ2-7,NA,TRBV30,TGTGCCTGGAGTCGACAGGCCCTAACAGTAGGGCGCGAGCAGTACTTC,CAWSRQALTVGREQYF
TRBD1,TRBJ2-7,NA,TRBV6-1,TGTGCCAGCAGTGCTGATAGGACAGGGTCGTCCTACGAGCAGTACTTC,CASSADRTGSSYEQYF
NA,TRBJ2-2,NA,TRBV6-1,TGTGCCAGCAGTGAATCTTGGCGGGGCCGCACCGGGGAGCTGTTTTTT,CASSESWRGRTGELFF
TRBD1,TRBJ2-5,NA,TRBV5-1,TGCGCCAGCAGCCCCGGGACAGCACAAGAGACCCAGTACTTC,CASSPGTAQETQYF
TRBD1,TRBJ1-2,NA,TRBV19,TGTGCCAGTAGCCCCCGGGACAGGGGTTCGGGCTACACCTTC,CASSPRDRGSGYTF
TRBD1,TRBJ2-2,NA,TRBV9,TGTGCCAGCAGCCCCAGGGGGCGCGGCACCGGGGAGCTGTTTTTT,CASSPRGRGTGELFF
TRBD1,TRBJ1-5,NA,TRBV2,TGTGCCAGCAGTGGGACAGGGAATCAGCCCCAGCATTTT,CASSGTGNQPQHF
NA,TRBJ1-1,NA,TRBV7-9,TGTGCCAGCAGCTTAACACCGAACACTGAAGCTTTCTTT,CASSLTPNTEAFF
TRBD1,TRBJ1-1,NA,TRBV19,TGTGCCAGTAGGAAGCCAGGGGGCAGGGGGACTGAAGCTTTCTTT,CASRKPGGRGTEAFF
NA,TRBJ1-5,NA,TRBV7-7,TGTGCTAGCAGCCTTGGGGCGAATCAGCCCCAGCATTTT,CASSLGANQPQHF
NA,TRBJ1-3,NA,TRBV15,TGTGCCACCAGCAGGGGCAGGGGCGGAAACACCATATATTTT,CATSRGRGGNTIYF
TRBD1,TRBJ1-3,NA,TRBV19,TGTGCCAGTAGAACAGGGGCGCTCTCTGGAAACACCATATATTTT,CASRTGALSGNTIYF
TRBD1,TRBJ1-2,NA,TRBV5-5,TGTGCCAGCAGCCACACCGGACAGGGGGTTAACTATGGCTACACCTTC,CASSHTGQGVNYGYTF
TRBD1,TRBJ1-2,NA,TRBV4-1,TGCGCCAGCAGCCAAGATACGTATGCAGGGGGCACGGGTGGCTACACCTTC,CASSQDTYAGGTGGYTF
TRBD1,TRBJ1-2,NA,TRBV19,TGTGCCAGTAGATCGACAGGGGGCAGCCGCTATGGCTACACCTTC,CASRSTGGSRYGYTF
NA,TRBJ1-6,NA,TRBV25-1,TGTGCCAGCAGTGTTCAGGGTTTGGCGAATTCACCCCTCCACTTT,CASSVQGLANSPLHF
NA,TRBJ1-1,NA,TRBV18,TGTGCCAGCTCACGGCAGAACACTGAAGCTTTCTTT,CASSRQNTEAFF
TRBD1,TRBJ1-2,NA,TRBV9,TGTGCCAGCAGCACTCCGACAGGGGGCTTCTATGGCTACACCTTC,CASSTPTGGFYGYTF
NA,TRBJ1-1,NA,TRBV19,TGTGCCAGTAGTTTGCACAGGAACACTGAAGCTTTCTTT,CASSLHRNTEAFF
TRBD2,TRBJ2-5,NA,TRBV6-6,TGTGCCAGCAGTCAACTAGCGGGGTCCCAAGAGACCCAGTACTTC,CASSQLAGSQETQYF